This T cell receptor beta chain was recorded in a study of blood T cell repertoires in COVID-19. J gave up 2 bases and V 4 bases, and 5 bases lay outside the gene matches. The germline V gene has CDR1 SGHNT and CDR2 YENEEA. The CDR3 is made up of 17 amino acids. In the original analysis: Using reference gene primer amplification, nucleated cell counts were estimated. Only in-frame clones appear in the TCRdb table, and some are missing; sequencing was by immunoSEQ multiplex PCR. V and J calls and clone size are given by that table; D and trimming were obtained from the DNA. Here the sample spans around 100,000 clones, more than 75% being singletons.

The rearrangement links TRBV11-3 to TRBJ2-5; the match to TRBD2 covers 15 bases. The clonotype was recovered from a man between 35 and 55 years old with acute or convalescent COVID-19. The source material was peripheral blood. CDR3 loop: CASSSGLAGGGQETQYF. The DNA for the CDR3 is TGTGCCAGCAGCTCGGGACTAGCGGGGGGAGGGCAAGAGACCCAGTACTTC.